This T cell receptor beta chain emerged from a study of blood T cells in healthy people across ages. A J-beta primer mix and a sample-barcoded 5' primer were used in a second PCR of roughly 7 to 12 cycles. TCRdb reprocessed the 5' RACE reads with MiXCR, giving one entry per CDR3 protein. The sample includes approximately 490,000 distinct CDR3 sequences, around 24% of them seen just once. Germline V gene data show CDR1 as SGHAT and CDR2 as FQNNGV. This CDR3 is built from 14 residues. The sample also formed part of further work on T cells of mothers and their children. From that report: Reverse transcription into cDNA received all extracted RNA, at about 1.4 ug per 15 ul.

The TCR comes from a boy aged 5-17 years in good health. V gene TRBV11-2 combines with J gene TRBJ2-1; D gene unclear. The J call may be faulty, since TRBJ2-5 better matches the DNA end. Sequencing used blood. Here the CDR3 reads CASSSRALEETQYF. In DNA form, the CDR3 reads TGTGCCAGCAGCTCTAGGGCCTTGGAGGAGACCCAGTACTTC.